This T cell receptor (beta chain) was observed in a study of T-cell reconstitution after alpha-beta-depleted transplantation in children. Study-wide findings and caveats: T-cell counts and diversity at one year post-transplant came mainly from newly produced T cells. There were reportedly several hundred expanded graft clones from which alpha-beta T cells came about two months after transplant. Some patients' high day-60 TCRbeta diversity was attributed to recipient cells surviving conditioning.

The authors prepared the TCRbeta library with unique molecular identifiers. TCRdb itself ran the PCR reads through MiXCR, one entry per CDR3 protein. The table includes 450,000 to 550,000 distinct CDR3 sequences, 11% detected once. Between the trimmed V and J ends, which lost 0 bases and 0 bases, there was a span of 17 bases. Germline-derived CDR1 and CDR2 are LGHNA and YSLEER. This CDR3 comprises 18 residues. The sample holds a few counts of this clonotype. What it binds is unknown. The chain couples TRBV4-3 to TRBJ1-1; TRBD1 might be the D (5 bases). The source is a female patient between 2 and 15 years old who had a stem cell transplant for aplastic anemia, so the T cells may come from the graft donor. The input for sequencing was PBMCs, mostly from graft donor cells, taken 180 days after TCRalphabeta/CD19-depleted stem cell transplant. CDR3 nucleotide sequence: TGCGCCAGCAGCCAAGATACCGCGACAGCCTCAATGAACACTGAAGCTTTCTTT. This codes for CASSQDTATASMNTEAFF.